This TCR beta chain is from a study of T cell responses to AZD1222 COVID-19 vaccine (dated by TCRdb to the early 2020s). With respect to the entire study: Because spike-specific TCR depth and breadth did not differ between the two schedules, AZD1222 recipients who got a second dose at roughly 4 weeks were pooled with those who got a second dose at roughly 12 weeks. A total of over 230 trial participants underwent TCR sequencing, of whom some 210 received two doses of AZD1222 and about 25 received two doses of the MenACWY control vaccine. Trial participants were enrolled by age into subgroups of 18-55, 56-69 and 70-plus years, and around 150, 28 and 57 TCR-sequenced participants, respectively, were included in these subgroups. Paper-wide results and their limitations: The 56-69-year group was small, and its depth increase did not reach significance, likely because of low power. Reportedly, close to half of the unique spike-specific TCRs recognized epitopes lying outside the regions that are mutated in the B.1.351 and B.1.1.7 variants. After two AZD1222 doses, both the breadth and the depth of spike-specific TCRs were significantly higher than at day 0 and than in MenACWY recipients. Because no day 14 peak-response samples were available, the repertoires could be characterized only after the peak T cell response. Conclusions about previously exposed vaccinees are limited, since just five or six AZD1222 recipients were seropositive for SARS-CoV-2 at baseline. Participants were mostly white British and included more females than males, and it was suggested by the authors that clonal diversity may have been underestimated. The vaccine-associated CD4 TCRs covered the entire spike protein, and the dominant responses fell in regions 160-218 and 743-854.

In the case of this clone: Its antigen specificity is not known. Base-call qualities are not available, and no considerably larger clone is one nucleotide away.

In the paper's terms, the time point label means: baseline before first vaccination. Vaccinee samples came from UK trials COV001 and COV002, including a single-blind randomized controlled phase 2/3 trial of AZD1222 (ChAdOx1 nCoV-19) in healthy adults. Trial participant PBMC samples were collected at day 0 and day 28 after the second dose for TCRbeta chain sequencing. The CDR3 regions of human TCRbeta chains were analyzed by immunosequencing. Processing in the source paper ran as follows. TCRs in the repertoires were matched against a reference library of SARS-CoV-2-specific TCRs that had been generated with the MIRA antigen-specificity platform. Breadth meant the fraction of unique TCRs that were SARS-CoV-2-associated, whereas depth meant the fraction of total T cells that were SARS-CoV-2-associated. Each spike-specific TCR was assigned to its reactive spike region and to a CD4 or CD8 class using the MIRA data. Log10-transformed breadth and depth values were compared by one-way ANOVA with Sidak's multiple comparisons tests. Not all clones reach the TCRdb copy of this immuneACCESS table, which keeps in-frame sequences only. Checked studies attribute under half of the gap to unresolved V genes and leave the rest unexplained. V and J calls plus clone size are reproduced from that table; the DNA served to infer D and trimming. This sample holds approximately 100,000 clones; 90% to 95% were observed only once. Less than 2.5% of the sample comes from the top ten.

From its cysteine to its phenylalanine, the CDR3 spans 14 amino acids. The entry retains the CDR3 DNA only, 42 bases that are in frame from base 1. CDR1 and CDR2, per the germline V gene (reference sequence), are LNHDA and SQIVND. The V and J ends are trimmed by 3 bases and 3 bases, leaving 6 bases between them. This specimen consisted of peripheral blood, obtained on day 0 of AZD1222 vaccination. The receptor was isolated from an adult in good health. Recombination linked TRBV19 to TRBJ2-6; 6 matching bases give a weak D call of TRBD2. DNA sequence: TGTGCCAGTAGTATGGGAGGTGGGGCCAACGTCCTGACTTTC. This encodes CASSMGGGANVLTF.